This TCR beta chain was retrieved from a study of T cell changes during pregnancy in multiple sclerosis. Measured with immunoSEQ multiplex PCR; TCRdb has only the in-frame clones, and not every one. Among just over 35,000 clones listed, approximately 90% were seen once. Germline V gene data show CDR1 as WNHNN and CDR2 as SYGVQD (reference sequence). V was clipped by 0 bases and J by 7 bases, with 12 bases between them. The CDR3 has 14 residues. The chain joins TRBV10-1 to TRBJ1-1; perhaps TRBD1 as D (6 bases). This specimen was CD4+ T cells from peripheral blood mononuclear cells, taken after pregnancy. This receptor was taken from a female donor in good health, enrolled as a control in a pregnancy study. The CDR3 region is CASSESVQGSEAFF. The CDR3 DNA reads as TGCGCCAGCAGTGAGTCGGTACAGGGAAGTGAAGCTTTCTTT.